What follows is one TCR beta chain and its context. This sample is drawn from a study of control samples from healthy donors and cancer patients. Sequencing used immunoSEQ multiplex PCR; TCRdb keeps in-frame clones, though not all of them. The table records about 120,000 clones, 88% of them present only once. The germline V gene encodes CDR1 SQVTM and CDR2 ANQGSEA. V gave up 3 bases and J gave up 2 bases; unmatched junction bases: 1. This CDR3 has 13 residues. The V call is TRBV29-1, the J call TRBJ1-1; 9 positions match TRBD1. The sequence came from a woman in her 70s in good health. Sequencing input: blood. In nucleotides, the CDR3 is TGCAGCGTTGAGGGACAGGGTAACACTGAAGCTTTCTTT. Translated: CSVEGQGNTEAFF.